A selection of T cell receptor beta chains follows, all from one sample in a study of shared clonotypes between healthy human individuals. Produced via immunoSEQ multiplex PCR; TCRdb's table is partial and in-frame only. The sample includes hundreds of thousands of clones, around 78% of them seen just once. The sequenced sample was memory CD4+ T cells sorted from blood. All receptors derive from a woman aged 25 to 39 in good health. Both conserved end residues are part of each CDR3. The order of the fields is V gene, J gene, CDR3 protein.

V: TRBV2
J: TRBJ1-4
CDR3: CASSWDPTGKLFF

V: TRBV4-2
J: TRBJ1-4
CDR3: CASTANSQARIEKLFF

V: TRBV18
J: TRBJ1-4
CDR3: CASSPRGHGNEKLFF

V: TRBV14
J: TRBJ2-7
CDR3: CASSAPVGQGSEQYF

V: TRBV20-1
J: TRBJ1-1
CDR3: CSWTMNTEAFF

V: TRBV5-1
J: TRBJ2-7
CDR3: CASSSGAVTYEQYF

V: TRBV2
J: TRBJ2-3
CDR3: CASPGLADTDTQYF

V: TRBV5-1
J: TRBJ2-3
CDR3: CASSLAPGQGGDTQYF

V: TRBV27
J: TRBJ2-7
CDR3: CASSFKGRGNSYEQYF

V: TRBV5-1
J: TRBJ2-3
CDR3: CASRPTTSTDTQYF

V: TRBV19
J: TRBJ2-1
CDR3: CASSEAAVNEQFF

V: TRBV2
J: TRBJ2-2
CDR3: CASSEGVAGGVGELFF

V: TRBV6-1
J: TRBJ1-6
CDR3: CASSASDSSNSPLHF

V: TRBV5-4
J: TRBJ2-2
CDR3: CASSSRARGRPGELFF

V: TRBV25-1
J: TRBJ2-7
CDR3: CASSGYYEQYF

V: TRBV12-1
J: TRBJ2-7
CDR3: CASSGGIGGAYEQYF

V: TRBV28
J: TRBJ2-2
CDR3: CASSLMVGELFF

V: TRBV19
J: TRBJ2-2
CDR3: CASSILRSGPSTNTGELFF

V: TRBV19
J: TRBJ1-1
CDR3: CASSGQLNTEAFF

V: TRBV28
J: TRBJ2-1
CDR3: CASISPGGSWHEQFF

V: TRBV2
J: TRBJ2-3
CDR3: CASSPHRGNTDTQYF

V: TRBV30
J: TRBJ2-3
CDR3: CAWSSNHLSPDTQYF

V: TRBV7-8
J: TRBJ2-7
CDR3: CASSPDRENEQYF

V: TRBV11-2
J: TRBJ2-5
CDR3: CASSAGGGNQETQYF

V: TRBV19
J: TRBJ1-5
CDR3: CASSIGGPGRLYQPQHF

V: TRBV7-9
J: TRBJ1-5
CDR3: CASSATGQHNQPQHF

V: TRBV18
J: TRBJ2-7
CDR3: CASSRQGGLAGGLHYEQYF

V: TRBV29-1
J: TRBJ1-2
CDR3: CSVRDRAANYGYTF

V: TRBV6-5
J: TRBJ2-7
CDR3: CASSYSGTDYEQYF

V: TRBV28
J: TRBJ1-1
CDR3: CASSYGQGPPKAFF

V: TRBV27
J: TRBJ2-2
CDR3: CASCSNSGRLTGELFF

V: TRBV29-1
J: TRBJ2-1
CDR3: CSVEGTSVYEQFF

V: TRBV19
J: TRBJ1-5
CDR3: CASSTSLNQPQHF

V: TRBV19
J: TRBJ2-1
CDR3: CASSIGSGGGPGNEQFF

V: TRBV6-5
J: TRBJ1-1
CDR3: CASSTRTGESTEAFF

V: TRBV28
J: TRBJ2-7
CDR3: CASSLNEREQYF

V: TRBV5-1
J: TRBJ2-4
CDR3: CASSWGTSGNIQYF

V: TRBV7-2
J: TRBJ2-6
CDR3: CASSFAGSGANVLTF

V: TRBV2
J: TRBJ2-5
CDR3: CASTPAGQETQYF